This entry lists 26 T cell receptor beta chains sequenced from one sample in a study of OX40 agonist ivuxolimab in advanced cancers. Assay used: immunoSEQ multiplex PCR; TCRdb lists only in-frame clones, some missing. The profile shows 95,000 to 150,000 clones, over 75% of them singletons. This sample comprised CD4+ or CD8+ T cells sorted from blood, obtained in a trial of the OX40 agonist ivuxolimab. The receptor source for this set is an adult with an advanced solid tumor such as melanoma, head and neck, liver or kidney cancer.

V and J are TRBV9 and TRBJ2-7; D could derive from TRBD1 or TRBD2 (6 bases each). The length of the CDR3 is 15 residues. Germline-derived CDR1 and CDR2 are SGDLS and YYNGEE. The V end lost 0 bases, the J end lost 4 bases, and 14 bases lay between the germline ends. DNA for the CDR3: TGTGCCAGCAGCGTAGAAGGAGGGGGGTTGTACGAGCAGTACTTC. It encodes CASSVEGGGLYEQYF.

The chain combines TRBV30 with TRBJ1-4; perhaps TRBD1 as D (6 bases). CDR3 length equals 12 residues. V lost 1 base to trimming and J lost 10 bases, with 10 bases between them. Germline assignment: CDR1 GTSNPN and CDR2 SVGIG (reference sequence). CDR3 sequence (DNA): TGTGCCTGGAGTGGAGGGGGTGGAAAACTGTTTTTT. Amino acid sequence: CAWSGGGGKLFF.

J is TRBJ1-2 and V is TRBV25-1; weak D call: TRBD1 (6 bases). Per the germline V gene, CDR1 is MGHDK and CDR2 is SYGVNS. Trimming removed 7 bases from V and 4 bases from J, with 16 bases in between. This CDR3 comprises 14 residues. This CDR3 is CASNVGGESYGYTF. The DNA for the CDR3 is TGTGCCAGCAACGTCGGGGGCGAATCCTATGGCTACACCTTC.

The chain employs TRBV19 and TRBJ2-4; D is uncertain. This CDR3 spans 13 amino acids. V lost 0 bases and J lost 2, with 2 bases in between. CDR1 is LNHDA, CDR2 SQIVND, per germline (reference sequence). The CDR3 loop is CASSIDSKNIQYF. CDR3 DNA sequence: TGTGCCAGTAGTATAGACTCCAAAAACATTCAGTACTTC.

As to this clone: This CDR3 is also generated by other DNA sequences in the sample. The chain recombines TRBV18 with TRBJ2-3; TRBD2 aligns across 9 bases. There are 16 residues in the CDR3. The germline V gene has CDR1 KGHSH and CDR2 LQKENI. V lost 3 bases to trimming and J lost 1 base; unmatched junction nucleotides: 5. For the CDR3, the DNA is TGTGCCAGCTCACCCCCAGCGGGGGGCGGCACAGATACGCAGTATTTT. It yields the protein CASSPPAGGGTDTQYF.

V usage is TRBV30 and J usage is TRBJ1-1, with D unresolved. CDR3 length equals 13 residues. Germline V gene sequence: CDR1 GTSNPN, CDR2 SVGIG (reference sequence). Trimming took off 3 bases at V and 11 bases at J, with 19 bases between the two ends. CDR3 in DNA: TGTGCCTGGAGCGGAACATTCTTCGGGTGGGCTTTCTTT. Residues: CAWSGTFFGWAFF.

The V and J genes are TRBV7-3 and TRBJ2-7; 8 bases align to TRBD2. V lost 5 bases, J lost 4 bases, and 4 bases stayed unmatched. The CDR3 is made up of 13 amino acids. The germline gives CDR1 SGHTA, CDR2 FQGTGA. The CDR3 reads CASSAGRAYEQYF. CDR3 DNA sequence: TGTGCCAGCAGCGCCGGGAGGGCTTACGAGCAGTACTTC.

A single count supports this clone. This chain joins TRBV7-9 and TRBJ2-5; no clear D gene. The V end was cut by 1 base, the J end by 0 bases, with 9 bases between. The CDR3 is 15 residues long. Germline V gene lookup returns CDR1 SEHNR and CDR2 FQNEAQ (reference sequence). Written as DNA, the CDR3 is TGTGCCAGCAGCTTAGTGAAAGGCTACCAAGAGACCCAGTACTTC. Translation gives CASSLVKGYQETQYF.

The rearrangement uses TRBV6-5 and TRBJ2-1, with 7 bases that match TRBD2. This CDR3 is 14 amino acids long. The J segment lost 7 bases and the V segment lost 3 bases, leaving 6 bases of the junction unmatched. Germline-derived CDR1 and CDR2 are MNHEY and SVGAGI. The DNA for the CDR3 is TGTGCCAGCAGTTATGGGGGGGGTTTGAATGAGCAGTTCTTC. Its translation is CASSYGGGLNEQFF.

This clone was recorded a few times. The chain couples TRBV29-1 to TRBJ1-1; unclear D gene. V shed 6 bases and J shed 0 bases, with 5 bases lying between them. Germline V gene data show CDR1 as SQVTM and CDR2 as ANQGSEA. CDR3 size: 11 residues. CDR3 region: CSVGLNTEAFF. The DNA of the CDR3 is TGCAGCGTCGGGTTGAACACTGAAGCTTTCTTT.

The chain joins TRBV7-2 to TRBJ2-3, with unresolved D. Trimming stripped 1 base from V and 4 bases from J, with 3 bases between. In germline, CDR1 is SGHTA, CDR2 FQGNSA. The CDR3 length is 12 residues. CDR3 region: CASSLEPDTQYF. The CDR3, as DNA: TGTGCCAGCAGCTTAGAACCAGATACGCAGTATTTT.

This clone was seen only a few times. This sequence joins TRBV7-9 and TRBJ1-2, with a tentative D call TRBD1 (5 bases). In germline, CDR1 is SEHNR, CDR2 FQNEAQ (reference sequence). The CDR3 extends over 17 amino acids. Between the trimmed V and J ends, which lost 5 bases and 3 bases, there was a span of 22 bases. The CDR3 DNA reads TGTGCCAGCAGCGCAGAGGTCGGGACGCGGGGGTACTATGGCTACACCTTC. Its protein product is CASSAEVGTRGYYGYTF.

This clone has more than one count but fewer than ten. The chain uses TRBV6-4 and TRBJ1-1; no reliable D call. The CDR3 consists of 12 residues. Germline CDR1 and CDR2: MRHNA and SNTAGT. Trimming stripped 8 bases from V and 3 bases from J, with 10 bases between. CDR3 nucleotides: TGTGCCAGCGGAGGAAGGGACACTGAAGCTTTCTTT. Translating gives CASGGRDTEAFF.

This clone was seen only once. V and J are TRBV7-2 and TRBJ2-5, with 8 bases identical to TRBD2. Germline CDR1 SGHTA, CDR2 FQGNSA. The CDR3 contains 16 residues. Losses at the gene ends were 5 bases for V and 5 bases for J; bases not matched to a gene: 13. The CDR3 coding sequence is TGTGCCAGCAGCCCCGTGACGGGGGGGCCTTGGGAGACCCAGTACTTC. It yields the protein CASSPVTGGPWETQYF.

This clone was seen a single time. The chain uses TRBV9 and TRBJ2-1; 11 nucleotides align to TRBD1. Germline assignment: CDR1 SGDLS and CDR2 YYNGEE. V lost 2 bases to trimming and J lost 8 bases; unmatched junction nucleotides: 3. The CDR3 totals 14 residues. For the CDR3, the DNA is TGTGCCAGCAGCGTTTGGACAGGGGGCCATGAGCAGTTCTTC. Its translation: CASSVWTGGHEQFF.

The CDR3 nucleotides read TGTGCCAGCTCACGGGGTAGGGAGACCCAGTACTTC. Translating gives CASSRGRETQYF. This chain joins TRBV18 and TRBJ2-5; D remains ambiguous. V gave up 4 bases and J gave up 5 bases, with 8 bases separating them. The CDR3 totals 12 residues. Germline V CDR1 and CDR2: KGHSH, LQKENI. The full variable domain, with the rest looked up from reference TRBV18 and TRBJ2-5, is NAGVMQNPRHLVRRRGQEARLRCSPMKGHSHVYWYRQLPEEGLKFMVYLQKENIIDESGMPKERFSAEFPKEGPSILRIQQVVRGDSAAYFCASSRGRETQYFGPGTRLLVL.

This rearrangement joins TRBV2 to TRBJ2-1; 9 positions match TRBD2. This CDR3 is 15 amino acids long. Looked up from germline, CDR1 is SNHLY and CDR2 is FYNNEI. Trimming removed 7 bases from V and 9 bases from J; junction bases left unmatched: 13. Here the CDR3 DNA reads TGTGCCAGCACCTACTTCGCGGGGGGGCAAGGTGAGCAGTTCTTC. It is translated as CASTYFAGGQGEQFF.

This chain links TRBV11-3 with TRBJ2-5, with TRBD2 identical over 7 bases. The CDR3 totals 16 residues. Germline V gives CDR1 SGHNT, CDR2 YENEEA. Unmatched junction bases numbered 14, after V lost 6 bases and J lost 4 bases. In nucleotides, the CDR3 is TGTGCCAGCAGTCCTAGCGGAACCCCGAGGGTAGAGACCCAGTACTTC. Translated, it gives CASSPSGTPRVETQYF.

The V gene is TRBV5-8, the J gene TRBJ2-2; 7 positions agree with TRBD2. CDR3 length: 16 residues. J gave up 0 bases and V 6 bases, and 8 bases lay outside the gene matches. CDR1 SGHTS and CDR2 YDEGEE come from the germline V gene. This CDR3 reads CASTQLGGPNTGELFF. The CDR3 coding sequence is TGTGCCAGCACCCAGTTGGGAGGGCCGAACACCGGGGAGCTGTTTTTT.

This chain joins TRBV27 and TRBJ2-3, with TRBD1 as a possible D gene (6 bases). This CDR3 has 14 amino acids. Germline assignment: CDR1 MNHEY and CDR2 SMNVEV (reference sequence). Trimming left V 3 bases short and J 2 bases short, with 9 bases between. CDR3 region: CASSFWGPTDTQYF. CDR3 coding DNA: TGTGCCAGCAGTTTCTGGGGGCCCACAGATACGCAGTATTTT.

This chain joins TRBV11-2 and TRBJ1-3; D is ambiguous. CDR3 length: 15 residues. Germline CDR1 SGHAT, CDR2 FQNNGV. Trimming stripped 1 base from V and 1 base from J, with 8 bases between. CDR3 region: CASSLAPPSGNTIYF. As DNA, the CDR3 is TGTGCCAGCAGCTTAGCCCCCCCGTCTGGAAACACCATATATTTT.

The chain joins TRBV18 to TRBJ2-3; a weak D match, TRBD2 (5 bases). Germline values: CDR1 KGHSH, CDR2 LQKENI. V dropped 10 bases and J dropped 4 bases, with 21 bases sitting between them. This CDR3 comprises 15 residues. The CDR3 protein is CATTERTGSADTQYF. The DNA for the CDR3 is TGTGCCACCACGGAAAGGACGGGGTCCGCAGATACGCAGTATTTT.

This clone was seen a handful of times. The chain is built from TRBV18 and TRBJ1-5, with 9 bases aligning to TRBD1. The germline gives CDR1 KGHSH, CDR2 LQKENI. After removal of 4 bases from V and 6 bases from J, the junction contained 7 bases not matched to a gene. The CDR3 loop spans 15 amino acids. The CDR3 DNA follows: TGTGCCAGCTCACGAAGGGACAGGGATGGTCAGCCCCAGCATTTT. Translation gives CASSRRDRDGQPQHF. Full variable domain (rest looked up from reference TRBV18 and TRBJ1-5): NAGVMQNPRHLVRRRGQEARLRCSPMKGHSHVYWYRQLPEEGLKFMVYLQKENIIDESGMPKERFSAEFPKEGPSILRIQQVVRGDSAAYFCASSRRDRDGQPQHFGDGTRLSIL.

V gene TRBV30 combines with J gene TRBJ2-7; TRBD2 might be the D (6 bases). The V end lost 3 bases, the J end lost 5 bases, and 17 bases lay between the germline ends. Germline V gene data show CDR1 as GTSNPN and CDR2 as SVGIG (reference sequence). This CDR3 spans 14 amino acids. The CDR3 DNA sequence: TGTGCCTGGAGCTGGCGGGGTGCTTTCCACGAGCAGTACTTC. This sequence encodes CAWSWRGAFHEQYF.

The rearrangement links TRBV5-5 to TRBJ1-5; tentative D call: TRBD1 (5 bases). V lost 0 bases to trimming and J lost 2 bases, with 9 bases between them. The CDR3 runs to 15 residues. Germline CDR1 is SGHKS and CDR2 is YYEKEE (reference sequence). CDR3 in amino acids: CASSLDGRGNQPQHF. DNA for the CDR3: TGTGCCAGCAGCTTGGATGGCAGGGGCAATCAGCCCCAGCATTTT.

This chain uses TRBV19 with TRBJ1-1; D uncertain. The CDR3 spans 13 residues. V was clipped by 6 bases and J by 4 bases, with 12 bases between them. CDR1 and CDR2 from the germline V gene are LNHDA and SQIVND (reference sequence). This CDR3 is CASRVLRGTEAFF. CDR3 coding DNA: TGTGCCAGTAGGGTCCTCCGGGGCACTGAAGCTTTCTTT.